This TCR beta chain appears in the sequencing data of a study of cytomegalovirus exposure and HLA in healthy donors (dated by TCRdb to about 2017). In the study overall: In an earlier analysis of some 610 of the donors, under 300 Gb of sequence data and 95 million to 130 million unique TCR beta sequences from some 170 million T cells were reported. Rather than drawing on any new phenotypic data, the later analysis identified candidate immune exposures from TCR beta sequences and the way those sequences occurred across donors. Among around 400 genotyped donors of the cohort, an average of around 250,000 unique TCR beta nucleotide sequences was sequenced per donor, of which about 18% were non-productive. An earlier analysis of 587 of the donors used high-throughput TCR beta sequencing to judge whether each TCR beta V gene segment behaved as functional or pseudogenic. Donor age, sex, ethnicity and CMV serostatus were compiled together with the repertoire data. A later genetic analysis took genome-wide SNP genotypes for about three fifths of the 666 donors and used that subset as a discovery cohort. The study used immunosequencing to profile the T cell repertoires of approximately 650 subjects and linked those repertoires to cytomegalovirus serostatus. Both class I and class II loci were covered by HLA typing, at four-digit resolution. A separate validation cohort of over 95 different subjects was used in addition to the 666-subject first cohort. Every discovery cohort repertoire had been produced on one sequencing platform. A later analysis re-analyzed previously published TCR beta repertoires from hundreds of donors and added high-resolution HLA genotyping to study TCR occurrence patterns. To predict cytomegalovirus infection status, the study brought together high-throughput TCR immunosequencing, statistical association of individual TCRs with disease status, and machine learning. The aim of the study was to test whether cataloging public T cell receptors could identify signatures of past pathogen exposure. An early release that covered roughly 600 HLA-typed donors contained about 300 gigabases of sequencing data and tens of millions of unique TCR sequences. Four to six DR-DQ haplotypes were handled as single units for association and clustering, since linkage in the cohort was strong. The number of typed donors differed by locus: about 620-630 for A, B, C, DRB1 and DQB1; about 520 for DQA1; some 610 for DPA1; and about 450 for DPB1. Among the roughly 400 genotyped donors, 75% to 90% belonged to the genetic ancestry cluster associated with self-reported Caucasian donors.

Paper-wide results and their limitations: Several of the top co-occurrence clusters appeared to be linked to parvovirus B19, influenza, CMV and Epstein-Barr virus, according to a later analysis. For the cohort, immune exposure information was limited to CMV serostatus. In an earlier analysis of about 600 of the donors, most TCR beta V segments appeared in productive rearrangements about 87% or about 30% of the time, broadly matching IMGT annotations. HLA typing was unavailable for some donors at each locus, so association tests used only the typed subset. In a later analysis, most CMV-associated TCR beta chains were found to appear HLA-restricted, with HLA associations seemingly driven largely by CMV exposure. The classifier was reported to diagnose cytomegalovirus status with high specificity and sensitivity in both the original and validation cohorts. According to a later analysis, TCR association rates differed among HLA loci, with DRB1 alleles showing the most associated TCRs and HLA-C alleles showing the fewest. Only TCR beta chains were sequenced in this cohort, and the absence of alpha or paired-chain data limited detectable features. A cluster of highly shared sequence variants was judged likely to represent a technical artifact of the sequencing pipeline. While some public TCRs were present in many individuals, most TCR sequences turned up only very rarely across donors. Assigning TCR associations to individual alleles was difficult when HLA alleles, especially DR and DQ, strongly co-occurred. Compared with equally common non-associated chains, HLA-associated TCR beta chains in a later analysis were more clonally expanded and had lower generation probabilities. The earlier analysis of a few hundred of the donors excluded some 15 rarely observed V segments, including chromosome 9 orphons, because counts were too low. A few of the identified cytomegalovirus-associated TCR beta chains were confirmed in vitro to be specific for cytomegalovirus antigens. A further reported finding was that TCR beta sequences accurately predicted the HLA-A and HLA-B alleles for most subjects in the first cohort. Some IMGT-functional V segments, including TRBV6-2 and TRBV6-3, could not be told apart with the 87-base-pair reads, so those segments were excluded. A total of 150 or so TCR beta chains were listed by the study as associated with cytomegalovirus. A later analysis associated about 18,000 TCR beta sequences with specific HLA alleles at a false discovery rate of 0.05. Linkage disequilibrium might explain the correlated functional status among segregating V segments, but an unknown experimental factor could not be ruled out. The presence/absence analyses assumed that sequencing depth was roughly uniform across donors, and that assumption may not be true. Compared with the roughly 700-donor mean, donors in an Asian-associated ancestry cluster had fewer N-insertions in productive TCRs, according to a later genetic analysis. It was suggested by the authors that the approach could potentially be generalized to other disease states and immunological phenotypes. An association between a missense DCLRE1C variant and V-gene and J-gene trimming of TCR beta chains was found in a later genetic analysis and replicated in an independent cohort.

Library preparation used the immunoSEQ multiplex PCR assay. The multiplex PCR relied on a mix of 60 forward primers for TCR Vbeta segments and 13 reverse primers for TCR Jbeta segments. The CDR3 region of rearranged TCR beta genes was amplified from genomic DNA by a multiplex PCR assay. On the Illumina HiSeq System, the amplified TCR beta libraries were sequenced as 87-base-pair reads. In the paper's pipeline: A later analysis tallied around 87 million unique TCR beta chains across the 666 repertoires, and about 12 million of those chains were shared by two or more donors. Raw reads were error-corrected and collapsed into unique sequences by a nearest-neighbor algorithm in which closely related sequences were merged to remove PCR and sequencing errors. To assign V, D and J gene segments, CDR3 sequences were aligned to IMGT reference sequences. For a sequence to be retained, a match of at least six nucleotides was required to both a V gene segment and a J gene segment. A rearrangement was called productive if the CDR3 had no stop codons and remained in frame with V and J, and every other rearrangement was called non-productive. CDR3 was defined by IMGT convention, running from the second conserved V-encoded cysteine to the conserved J-encoded phenylalanine. Sequences without an unambiguous match to a single V gene segment were excluded from the earlier analysis of several hundred of the donors. An earlier analysis of a few hundred of the donors called V segments functional above 56.7% productive rearrangements and segregating when the between-donor standard deviation exceeded 5%. A statistical classification framework was developed to diagnose cytomegalovirus status using the catalog of TCR beta chain sequences. In a later analysis, TCR nucleotide sequences were compared against IMGT/GENE-DB human TR gene sequences so that V and J genes could be assigned. A later analysis assigned CDR3 sequences and most-parsimonious VDJ recombination scenarios with the TCRdist pipeline. In a later analysis, each TCR beta chain was defined by its CDR3 amino acid sequence together with its V-gene family, and reads lacking a unique V-gene family were excluded. As a way to deal with suspected cross-contamination and a sequencing artifact, a later analysis dropped more than 500 nucleotide sequences that were highly shared and had low generation probability. In a later analysis, a clonal expansion index was calculated for each public chain from normalized within-repertoire ranks of inferred template counts. A later analysis computed generation probabilities with a VDJ recombination model fitted to out-of-frame rearrangements, and checked the results against IGoR. A later analysis scored TCR-TCR, TCR-HLA and TCR-CMV co-occurrence with hypergeometric tests, applying a repertoire-size bias correction to TCR pairs. False discovery rates were estimated in a later analysis by permuting HLA or CMV assignments 20 times. In a later analysis, co-occurring TCRs were grouped using DBSCAN, with TCRdist sequence similarity added in when clustering inside HLA-allele-positive subsets. Co-occurrence clustering excluded repertoires with fewer than 30,000 or more than 120,000 public chains, plus five with anomalous nucleotide sharing. Imported from immuneACCESS, the table was reduced by TCRdb to in-frame sequences with V and J called. These copies leave out some clones; in studies compared against another copy, an unresolved V gene accounts for under half, and the cause of the remainder is not known. The V and J calls and clone size were taken over from that table, and D and trimming were inferred from the DNA. In this sample the table shows approximately 290,000 clones, about 80% of which occur a single time. About 0.3% of the sample is taken by the ten largest.

Concerning this clone itself: There is no known antigen for this receptor. It has no much larger one-base neighbor in the sample; base qualities were not kept.

Per the germline V gene, SGHVS is the CDR1 and FQNEAQ is the CDR2. V loses 5 bases at its end and J loses 2 bases; junction bases beyond the gene matches: 11. The CDR3 spans 16 residues, from the cysteine through the phenylalanine. Only the CDR3 region is kept as DNA, spanning 48 bases read in frame from base 1. The cohort comprised hundreds of healthy bone marrow donors. At the time of sampling, all cohort members were nominally healthy, though unrecorded immune exposures were likely present. The donor tested CMV seronegative and was one of the 352 seronegative cohort members. A peripheral blood sample was provided by each donor, and peripheral blood mononuclear cells were used for TCR beta sequencing. Genomic DNA extraction from the blood cell samples was performed with the Qiagen DNeasy Blood Extraction Kit.

Input material: PBMCs. The sequence joins TRBV7-8 to TRBJ2-7; TRBD2 aligns with 8 central bases. The TCR comes from a girl aged 2-10 years in good health and CMV-seronegative. Here is the DNA: TGTGCCAGCAGCCAGGGGTTAGCGGGAAAAACCTACGAGCAGTACTTC. The encoded protein is CASSQGLAGKTYEQYF. The reference TRBV7-8 and TRBJ2-7 proteins fill in what lies around the CDR3, so the full variable domain reads GAGVSQSPRYKVAKRGQDVALRCDPISGHVSLFWYQQALGQGPEFLTYFQNEAQLDKSGLPSDRFFAERPEGSVSTLKIQRTQQEDSAVYLCASSQGLAGKTYEQYFGPGTRLTVT.